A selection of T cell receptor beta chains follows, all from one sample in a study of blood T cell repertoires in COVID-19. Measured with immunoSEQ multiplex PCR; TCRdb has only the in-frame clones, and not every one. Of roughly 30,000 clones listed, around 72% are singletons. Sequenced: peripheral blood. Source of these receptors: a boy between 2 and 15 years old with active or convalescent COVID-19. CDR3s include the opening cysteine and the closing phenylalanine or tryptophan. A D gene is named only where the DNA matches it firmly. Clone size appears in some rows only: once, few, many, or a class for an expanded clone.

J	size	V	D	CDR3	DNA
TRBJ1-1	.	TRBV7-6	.	CASSPFDTLNTEAFF	TGTGCCAGCAGCCCCTTCGACACCCTGAACACTGAAGCTTTCTTT
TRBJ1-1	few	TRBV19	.	CASSLSGPTNTEAFF	TGTGCCAGTAGCCTGTCAGGGCCCACGAACACTGAAGCTTTCTTT
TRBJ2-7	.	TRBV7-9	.	CASSLAQSSYEQYF	TGTGCCAGCAGCTTAGCACAGTCCTCCTACGAGCAGTACTTC
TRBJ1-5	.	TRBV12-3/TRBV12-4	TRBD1	CASSRDRAQHF	TGTGCCAGCAGCCGCGACAGGGCCCAGCATTTT
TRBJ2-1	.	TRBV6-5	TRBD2	CASKRTSGRNEQFF	TGTGCCAGCAAACGGACTAGCGGGAGAAATGAGCAGTTCTTC
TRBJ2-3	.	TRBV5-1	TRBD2	CASSLGSGNPQGRDTQYF	TGCGCCAGCAGCTTGGGTAGCGGGAACCCCCAAGGGAGAGATACGCAGTATTTT
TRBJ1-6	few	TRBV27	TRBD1	CASKGQGGRNSPLHF	TGTGCCAGCAAGGGACAGGGGGGAAGAAATTCACCCCTCCACTTT
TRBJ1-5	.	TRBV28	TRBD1	CASSAQGYQPQHF	TGTGCCAGCAGTGCACAGGGGTATCAGCCCCAGCATTTT
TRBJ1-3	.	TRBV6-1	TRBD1	CASSELQGVRSGNTIYF	TGTGCCAGCAGTGAACTCCAGGGGGTCCGCTCTGGAAACACCATATATTTT
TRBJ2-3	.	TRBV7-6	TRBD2	CASSLLQGSGRVTDTQYF	TGTGCCAGCAGCCTTCTGCAGGGTAGCGGGAGGGTCACGGATACGCAGTATTTT
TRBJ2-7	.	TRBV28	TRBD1	CASSLNRGPYEQYF	TGTGCCAGCAGTTTAAACAGGGGGCCCTACGAGCAGTACTTC
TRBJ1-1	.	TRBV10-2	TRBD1	CASRDRGKAFF	TGCGCCAGCAGGGACAGGGGAAAAGCTTTCTTT
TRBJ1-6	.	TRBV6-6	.	CASSHLDIGSSYNSPLHF	TGTGCCAGCAGTCACCTGGATATTGGGAGCTCCTATAATTCACCCCTCCACTTT
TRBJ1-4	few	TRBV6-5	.	CASRPIAAGLAELFF	TGTGCCAGCAGGCCGATAGCCGCGGGTTTGGCGGAACTGTTTTTT
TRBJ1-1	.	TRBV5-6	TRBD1	CASSLLPGGRRNTEAFF	TGTGCCAGCAGCTTGTTACCAGGGGGCCGTAGGAACACTGAAGCTTTCTTT
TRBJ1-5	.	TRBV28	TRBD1	CASSTATGGVSGNQPQHF	TGTGCCAGCAGTACGGCGACAGGGGGCGTCTCTGGCAATCAGCCCCAGCATTTT
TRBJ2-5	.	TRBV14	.	CASSQNRQETQYF	TGTGCCAGCAGCCAAAACAGGCAAGAGACCCAGTACTTC
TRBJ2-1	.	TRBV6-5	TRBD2	CASVRLAGKDEQFF	TGTGCCAGCGTCCGACTAGCGGGGAAGGATGAGCAGTTCTTC
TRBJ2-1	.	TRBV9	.	CASSAGLQGQYNEQFF	TGTGCCAGCAGCGCGGGACTTCAGGGCCAGTACAATGAGCAGTTCTTC
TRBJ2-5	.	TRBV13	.	CASSFNDYQETQYF	TGTGCCAGCAGCTTTAACGACTATCAAGAGACCCAGTACTTC
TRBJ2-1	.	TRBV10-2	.	CASSGERTSYNEQFF	TGCGCCAGCAGTGGAGAGCGGACCTCCTACAATGAGCAGTTCTTC
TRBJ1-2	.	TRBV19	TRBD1	CASGTGGSYTF	TGTGCCAGTGGGACAGGGGGTAGCTACACCTTC
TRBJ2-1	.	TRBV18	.	CASSPQGLLGNEQFF	TGTGCCAGCTCACCACAAGGACTCCTCGGCAATGAGCAGTTCTTC
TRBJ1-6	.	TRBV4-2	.	CASSQDPRQRNSPLHF	TGTGCCAGCAGCCAAGACCCCAGACAGCGAAATTCACCCCTCCACTTT
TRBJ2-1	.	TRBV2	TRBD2	CASSELAGAYNEQFF	TGTGCCAGCAGTGAACTAGCGGGGGCCTACAATGAGCAGTTCTTC
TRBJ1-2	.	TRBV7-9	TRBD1	CASSHYDRVGDGYTF	TGTGCCAGCAGCCATTACGACAGGGTGGGGGATGGCTACACCTTC
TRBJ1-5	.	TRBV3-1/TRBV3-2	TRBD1	CASSQARGQGPQHF	TGTGCCAGCAGCCAGGCCAGGGGGCAGGGGCCCCAGCATTTT
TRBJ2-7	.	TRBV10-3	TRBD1	CAITANRDRGGEQYF	TGTGCCATCACCGCAAACCGGGACAGGGGAGGCGAGCAGTACTTC